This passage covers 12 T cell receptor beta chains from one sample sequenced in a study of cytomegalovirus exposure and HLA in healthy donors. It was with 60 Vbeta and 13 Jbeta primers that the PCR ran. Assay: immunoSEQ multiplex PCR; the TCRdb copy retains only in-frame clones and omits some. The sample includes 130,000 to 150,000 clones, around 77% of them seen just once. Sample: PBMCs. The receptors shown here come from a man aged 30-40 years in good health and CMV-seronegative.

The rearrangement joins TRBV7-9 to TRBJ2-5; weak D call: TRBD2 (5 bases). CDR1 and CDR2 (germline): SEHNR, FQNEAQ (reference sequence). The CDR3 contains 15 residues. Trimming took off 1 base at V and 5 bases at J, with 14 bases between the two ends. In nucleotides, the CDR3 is TGTGCCAGCAGCTTAGGTGCTAACCCGGGGGAGACCCAGTACTTC. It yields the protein CASSLGANPGETQYF.

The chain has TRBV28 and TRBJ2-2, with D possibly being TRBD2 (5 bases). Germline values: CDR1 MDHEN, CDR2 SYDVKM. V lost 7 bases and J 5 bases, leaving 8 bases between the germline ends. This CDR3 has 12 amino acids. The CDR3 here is CASTGGTGELFF. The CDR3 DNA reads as TGTGCCAGCACTGGAGGTACCGGGGAGCTGTTTTTT.

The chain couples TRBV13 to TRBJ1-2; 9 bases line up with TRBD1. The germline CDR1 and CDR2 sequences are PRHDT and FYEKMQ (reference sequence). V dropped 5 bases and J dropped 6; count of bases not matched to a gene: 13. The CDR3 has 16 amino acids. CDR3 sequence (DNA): TGTGCCAGCAGCCTACGAACCGGGACAGGGACGGATGGCTACACCTTC. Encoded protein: CASSLRTGTGTDGYTF.

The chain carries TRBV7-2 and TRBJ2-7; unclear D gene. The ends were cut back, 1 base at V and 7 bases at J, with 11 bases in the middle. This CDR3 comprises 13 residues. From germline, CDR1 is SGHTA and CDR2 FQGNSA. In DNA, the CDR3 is TGTGCCAGCAGCTTAGTTTACGGAGTGGAGCAGTACTTC. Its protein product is CASSLVYGVEQYF. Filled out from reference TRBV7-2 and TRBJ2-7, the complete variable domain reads GAGVSQSPSNKVTEKGKDVELRCDPISGHTALYWYRQSLGQGLEFLIYFQGNSAPDKSGLPSDRFSAERTGGSVSTLTIQRTQQEDSAVYLCASSLVYGVEQYFGPGTRLTVT.

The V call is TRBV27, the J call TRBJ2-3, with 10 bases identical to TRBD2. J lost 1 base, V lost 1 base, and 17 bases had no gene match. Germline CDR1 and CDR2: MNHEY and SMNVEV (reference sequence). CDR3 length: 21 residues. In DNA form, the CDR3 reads TGTGCCAGCAGTTTATTTTGGCCTAGCGGGAGATCTTCCCCGGGCACAGATACGCAGTATTTT. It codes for CASSLFWPSGRSSPGTDTQYF.

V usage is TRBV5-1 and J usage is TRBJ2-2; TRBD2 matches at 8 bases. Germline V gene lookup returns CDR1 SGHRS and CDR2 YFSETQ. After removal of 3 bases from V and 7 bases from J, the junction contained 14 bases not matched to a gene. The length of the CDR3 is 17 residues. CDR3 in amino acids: CASSSKSGGPSLGELFF. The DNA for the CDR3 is TGCGCCAGCAGCTCTAAAAGCGGGGGCCCCTCACTCGGGGAGCTGTTTTTT.

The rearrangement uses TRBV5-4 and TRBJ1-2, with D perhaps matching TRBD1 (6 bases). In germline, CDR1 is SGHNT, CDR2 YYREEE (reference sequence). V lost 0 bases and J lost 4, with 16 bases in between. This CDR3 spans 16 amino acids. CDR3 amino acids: CASSLGGPTMSYGYTF. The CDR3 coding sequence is TGTGCCAGCAGCTTGGGGGGGCCCACGATGAGCTATGGCTACACCTTC.

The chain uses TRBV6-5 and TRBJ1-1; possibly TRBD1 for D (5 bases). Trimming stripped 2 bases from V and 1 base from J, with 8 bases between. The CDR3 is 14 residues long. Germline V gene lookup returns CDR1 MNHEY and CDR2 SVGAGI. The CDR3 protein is CASSYGAPNTEAFF. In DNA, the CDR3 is TGTGCCAGCAGTTACGGGGCCCCGAACACTGAAGCTTTCTTT.

In DNA, the CDR3 is TGTGCCAGCAGTAGCCTCGGGACAACTAATGAAAAACTGTTTTTT. Its protein is CASSSLGTTNEKLFF. The chain employs TRBV6-5 and TRBJ1-4, with no clear D. The CDR3 runs to 15 residues. Germline V lookup: CDR1 MNHEY, CDR2 SVGAGI. The ends were cut back, 5 bases at V and 0 bases at J, with 10 bases in the middle.

Here the CDR3 reads CASSLRQGQETQYF. CDR3 sequence (DNA): TGTGCCAGCAGTTTACGACAGGGCCAAGAGACCCAGTACTTC. The chain has TRBV27 and TRBJ2-5; the match to TRBD1 covers 7 bases. This CDR3 has 14 residues. From germline, CDR1 is MNHEY and CDR2 SMNVEV (reference sequence). The ends lost 2 bases at V and 1 base at J; junction bases unmatched: 1.

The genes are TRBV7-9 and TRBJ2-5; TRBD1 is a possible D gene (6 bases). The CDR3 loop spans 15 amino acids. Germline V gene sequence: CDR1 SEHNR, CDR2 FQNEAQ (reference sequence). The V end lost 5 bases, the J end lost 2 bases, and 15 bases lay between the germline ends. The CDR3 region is CASSGHGTPQETQYF. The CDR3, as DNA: TGTGCCAGCAGCGGACACGGGACACCACAAGAGACCCAGTACTTC.

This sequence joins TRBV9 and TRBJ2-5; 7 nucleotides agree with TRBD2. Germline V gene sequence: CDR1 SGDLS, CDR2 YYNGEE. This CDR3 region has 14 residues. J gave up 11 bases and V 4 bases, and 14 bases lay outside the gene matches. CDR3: CASSPRTSQGEQYF. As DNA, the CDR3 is TGTGCCAGCAGCCCCCGGACTAGTCAGGGTGAGCAGTACTTC.